This entry is about one T cell receptor beta chain. Its cognate antigen is unknown. This sample was included in a study of T-cell reconstitution after alpha-beta-depleted transplantation in children. Unique molecular identifiers were incorporated into the prepared TCRbeta library. TCRdb reanalysed the PCR reads using MiXCR and keeps one entry per CDR3 protein. The table shows about 980,000 distinct CDR3 sequences, with 25% to 35% occurring only once. Findings of the study overall: Newly produced T cells mostly provided counts and TCRbeta diversity after one year, as hyperexpanded clones declined. High day-60 TCRbeta diversity in some patients came from surviving recipient T cells and thymic progenitors.

J was trimmed by 1 base and V by 0 bases; bases with no gene match: 12. The CDR3 loop spans 19 amino acids. Germline V gene data show CDR1 as MGHRA and CDR2 as YSYEKL. This clonotype originated in a boy younger than two who had a stem cell transplant for SCID, so the T cells may come from the graft donor. This chain uses TRBV4-1 with TRBJ1-1, with 9 bases matching TRBD1. The specimen was PBMCs, mostly from graft donor cells, collected 360 days after TCRalphabeta/CD19-depleted stem cell transplant. CDR3 region: CASSQDMGQGVGWNTEAFF. CDR3 nucleotides: TGCGCCAGCAGCCAAGATATGGGACAGGGAGTGGGTTGGAACACTGAAGCTTTCTTT.